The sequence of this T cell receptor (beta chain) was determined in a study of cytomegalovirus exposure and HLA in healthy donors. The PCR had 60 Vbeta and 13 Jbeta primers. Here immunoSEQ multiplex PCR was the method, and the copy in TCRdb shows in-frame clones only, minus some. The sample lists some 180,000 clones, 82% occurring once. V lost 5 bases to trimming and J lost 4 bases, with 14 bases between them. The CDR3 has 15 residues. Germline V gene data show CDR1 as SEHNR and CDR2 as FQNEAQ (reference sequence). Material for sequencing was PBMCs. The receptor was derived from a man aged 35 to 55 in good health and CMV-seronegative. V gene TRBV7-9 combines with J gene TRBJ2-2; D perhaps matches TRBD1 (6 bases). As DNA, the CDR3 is TGTGCCAGCAGCCAGGGGCGAGGGAGCACCGGGGAGCTGTTTTTT. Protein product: CASSQGRGSTGELFF.